This T cell receptor beta chain was profiled in a study of graft-versus-host responses after intestinal transplantation. Repertoires were generated with immunoSEQ multiplex PCR, while TCRdb's copy carries only in-frame clones and drops some. The profile shows around 26,000 clones, roughly 95% of them singletons. General study results and limits: Ileal or blood samples showed some GvH clones first, and such clones were also found in recipient marrow.

Turning to this clone: Antigen unknown.

The sample was PBMCs, taken 156 days after intestinal transplant. The clonotype was recovered from a human patient who received an intestinal transplant, so some T cells may come from the graft donor.

CDR3 region: CASSYRGLEYNEQFF. The CDR3 bases are TGTGCCAGCAGTTACCGGGGACTAGAATACAATGAGCAGTTCTTC. The chain is built from TRBV6-5 and TRBJ2-1; 8 positions match TRBD2. This CDR3 is built from 15 residues. The V and J ends lost 2 bases and 4 bases, in that order; junction bases with no gene match: 4. Germline CDR1 MNHEY, CDR2 SVGAGI.